The sample holds one count of the clone carrying this TCR beta chain. Roughly 2 micrograms of genomic DNA, which was extracted from cryopreserved PBMCs, served as the material used for the TCR beta libraries. This record comes from a study of cytotoxic CD8 clonotypes in ibrutinib-treated CLL. Study-wide background: Enrolment comprised over ten relapsed/refractory and more than 14 treatment-naive patients; 17 were IGHV unmutated.

CDR1 is SGHRS and CDR2 is YFSETQ in the germline V gene. The CDR3 is 17 residues long. The V and J ends lost 0 bases and 3 bases, in that order; junction bases with no gene match: 4. Here immunoSEQ multiplex PCR was the method, and the copy in TCRdb shows in-frame clones only, minus some. The sample holds about 68,000 clones, around 80% seen once. The chain employs TRBV5-1 and TRBJ2-2, with TRBD2 matching 11 bases. This receptor was obtained from a human donor with chronic lymphocytic leukemia. Sequencing used PBMCs, obtained at disease progression, from a patient treated with ibrutinib. The CDR3 loop is CASSLGPSGRYTGELFF. The CDR3 nucleotides read TGCGCCAGCAGCTTGGGTCCTAGCGGGAGGTACACCGGGGAGCTGTTTTTT.